These 13 T cell receptor beta chains share one sample of origin, sequenced in a study of T cell clones after liver transplantation. TCRdb's table, derived via immunoSEQ multiplex PCR, lists solely in-frame clones and lacks some. The table shows approximately 55,000 clones, with 71% occurring only once. This sample comprised CD4+ T cells from blood, obtained before liver transplant. Every receptor here comes from a human donor who received a liver transplant.

This clone has only a few counts. This chain uses TRBV2 with TRBJ2-2, with D possibly being TRBD1 (5 bases). CDR3 length: 14 residues. The germline V and J ends were trimmed by 6 bases and 0 bases, with 8 bases remaining between them. Germline V gene lookup returns CDR1 SNHLY and CDR2 FYNNEI. CDR3 nucleotide sequence: TGTGCCAGCAGGGGGCAGTCGAACACCGGGGAGCTGTTTTTT. It translates to CASRGQSNTGELFF. The full variable domain, in which reference TRBV2 and TRBJ2-2 provide the parts outside the CDR3, is EPEVTQTPSHQVTQMGQEVILRCVPISNHLYFYWYRQILGQKVEFLVSFYNNEISEKSEIFDDQFSVERPDGSNFTLKIRSTKLEDSAMYFCASRGQSNTGELFFGEGSRLTVL.

The chain recombines TRBV27 with TRBJ1-2; 11 bases are shared with TRBD1. The CDR3 totals 13 residues. Germline V CDR1 and CDR2: MNHEY, SMNVEV (reference sequence). Unmatched junction bases numbered 2, after V lost 3 bases and J lost 8 bases. For the CDR3, the DNA is TGTGCCAGCAGTTTCGGGACAGGGGGGGGCTACACCTTC. It is translated as CASSFGTGGGYTF.

This clone was counted only a few times. The V call is TRBV7-9, the J call TRBJ2-3, with 7 positions matching TRBD1. The CDR3 is made up of 17 amino acids. Trimming cost V 3 bases and J 2 bases; bases outside gene matches: 11. The germline gives CDR1 SEHNR, CDR2 FQNEAQ (reference sequence). The CDR3 loop is CASSFLRGQVVTDTQYF. The CDR3 DNA reads as TGTGCCAGCAGCTTCCTTCGTGGACAGGTTGTCACAGATACGCAGTATTTT.

This chain uses TRBV5-1 with TRBJ1-1, with TRBD1 as a possible D gene (5 bases). Germline CDR1 reads SGHRS; CDR2 reads YFSETQ. The CDR3 extends over 15 amino acids. Trimming shortened V by 0 bases and J by 8 bases, and 17 bases separated the two germline ends. The CDR3 is CASSLAEAGSGEAFF. In DNA form, the CDR3 reads TGCGCCAGCAGCTTGGCCGAAGCAGGGTCTGGAGAAGCTTTCTTT.

The CDR3 loop reads CSARGQGDQPQHF. The CDR3 coding sequence is TGCAGCGCGAGGGGGCAGGGGGATCAGCCCCAGCATTTT. This sequence joins TRBV29-1 and TRBJ1-5, with TRBD1 identical over 7 bases. V trimming: 7 bases; J trimming: 5 bases; junction bases outside the gene matches: 8. The CDR3 length is 13 residues. Looked up from germline, CDR1 is SQVTM and CDR2 is ANQGSEA.

The sample holds one count of this clone. This sequence joins TRBV30 and TRBJ2-6, with 7 nucleotides matching TRBD1. The CDR3 sequence is 17 residues long. The V gene's germline CDR1 is GTSNPN and CDR2 SVGIG (reference sequence). With V trimmed by 2 bases and J by 0 bases, 7 bases remained unmatched. CDR3 residues: CAWSHDRAGSGANVLTF. Here the CDR3 DNA reads TGTGCCTGGAGTCACGACAGGGCTGGCTCTGGGGCCAACGTCCTGACTTTC.

This chain joins TRBV30 and TRBJ2-2, with TRBD1 matching over 7 bases. Germline CDR1 reads GTSNPN; CDR2 reads SVGIG (reference sequence). Germline trimming cut 4 bases from V and 4 bases from J; bases unmatched to any gene: 3. CDR3 length equals 13 residues. CDR3 DNA sequence: TGTGCCTGGAAGGGACAGTTCACCGGGGAGCTGTTTTTT. It encodes CAWKGQFTGELFF.

The chain employs TRBV28 and TRBJ2-5; maybe TRBD1 (6 bases). Germline loops: CDR1 MDHEN, CDR2 SYDVKM. The CDR3 runs to 16 residues. The ends were cut back, 5 bases at V and 5 bases at J, with 21 bases in the middle. The CDR3 spells CASSAQATGAWETQYF. CDR3 DNA: TGTGCCAGCAGTGCCCAAGCGACAGGAGCTTGGGAGACCCAGTACTTC.

In its sample, this clone was seen many times. The rearrangement links TRBV19 to TRBJ1-1; 8 bases line up with TRBD1. The CDR3 totals 13 residues. The germline CDR1 and CDR2 sequences are LNHDA and SQIVND (reference sequence). V lost 6 bases and J lost 0; bases outside the gene matches: 0. Here the CDR3 DNA reads TGTGCCAGTAGGGGACAGGTGAACACTGAAGCTTTCTTT. Encoded protein: CASRGQVNTEAFF.

The chain is built from TRBV21-1 and TRBJ2-1; no DNA check was done on the table's D call, TRBD2. TRBV21-1 counts as a pseudogene. The CDR3 runs to 15 residues. This chain's CDR3 is CASSREASGGYEQFF. The CDR3 coding sequence is TGTGCCAGCAGCAGGGAGGCTAGCGGGGGCTATGAGCAGTTCTTC.

This clone was recorded a few times. The rearrangement links TRBV11-2 to TRBJ2-3; 9 nucleotides align to TRBD2. The CDR3 extends over 18 amino acids. J was trimmed by 3 bases and V by 1 base; bases with no gene match: 11. Germline V gene sequence: CDR1 SGHAT, CDR2 FQNNGV. CDR3 nucleotides: TGTGCCAGCAGCTTAGCCCCGGTCGCGGGGGGGCTTACAGATACGCAGTATTTT. Amino acid sequence: CASSLAPVAGGLTDTQYF. The whole variable domain, remainder taken from reference TRBV11-2 and TRBJ2-3, is EAGVAQSPRYKIIEKRQSVAFWCNPISGHATLYWYQQILGQGPKLLIQFQNNGVVDDSQLPKDRFSAERLKGVDSTLKIQPAKLEDSAVYLCASSLAPVAGGLTDTQYFGPGTRLTVL.

This clone was seen a handful of times. The genes are TRBV5-1 and TRBJ1-5, with TRBD1 matching over 8 bases. CDR3 length: 15 amino acids. Looked up from germline, CDR1 is SGHRS and CDR2 is YFSETQ. Losses at the gene ends were 4 bases for V and 6 bases for J; bases not matched to a gene: 9. Here the CDR3 reads CASSPTDRESQPQHF. CDR3 DNA sequence: TGCGCCAGCAGCCCTACGGACAGGGAGAGTCAGCCCCAGCATTTT.

The gene calls are TRBV7-6 and TRBJ2-1, with TRBD2 as a possible D gene (5 bases). Trimming took off 5 bases at V and 8 bases at J, with 22 bases between the two ends. CDR3 length: 16 amino acids. CDR1 and CDR2 from the germline V gene are SGHVS and FNYEAQ. The CDR3 bases are TGTGCCAGCAGCCCCCGTCTAGTATCAGAGGGCGATGAGCAGTTCTTC. Translated: CASSPRLVSEGDEQFF.